This T cell receptor beta chain is drawn from a study of blood T cell repertoires in COVID-19. Across the study: Samples taken during acute and convalescent COVID-19 were collected in the United States, Italy and Spain. T cells, B-cell-depleted T cells, or PBMCs supplied cDNA or gDNA.

Germline-derived CDR1 and CDR2 are SGHTA and FQGNSA. With 1 base removed from V and 1 base from J, the gap between germline ends came to 4 bases. This CDR3 region has 13 residues. Only in-frame clones appear in the TCRdb table, and some are missing; sequencing was by immunoSEQ multiplex PCR. The table has about 62,000 clones, more than 70% seen once. The TCR sequence derives from a human donor in a cohort sampled during active COVID-19. The sequenced material came from peripheral blood. The chain joins TRBV7-2 to TRBJ2-5; D is ambiguous. Here the CDR3 reads CASSLVSQETQYF. CDR3 sequence (DNA): TGTGCCAGCAGCTTAGTCAGCCAAGAGACCCAGTACTTC. The full variable domain, with the rest looked up from reference TRBV7-2 and TRBJ2-5, is GAGVSQSPSNKVTEKGKDVELRCDPISGHTALYWYRQSLGQGLEFLIYFQGNSAPDKSGLPSDRFSAERTGGSVSTLTIQRTQQEDSAVYLCASSLVSQETQYFGPGTRLLVL.